A single sample is the source of the 16 T cell receptor beta chains below, sequenced in a study of a mutant IDH1 vaccine in newly diagnosed glioma. The antigens of these receptors remain unknown. The time point is: week 23, last vaccination. Doses consisted of 300 ug of mutant IDH1 20-mer peptide each, paired with topical imiquimod. The assay was immunoSEQ multiplex PCR, and TCRdb's table has in-frame clones only and misses some. This sample carries roughly 30,000 clones, approximately 82% of them seen once, and the ten largest clones take approximately 19%. This specimen consisted of PBMCs, obtained from a glioma patient whose treatment included an IDH1 peptide vaccine. These receptor sequences come from a young woman with glioma.

This chain joins TRBV4-1 and TRBJ2-3; possibly TRBD2 for D (6 bases). With 4 bases removed from V and 5 bases from J, the gap between germline ends came to 13 bases. The CDR3 consists of 14 residues. Germline-derived CDR1 and CDR2 are MGHRA and YSYEKL. The CDR3 DNA is TGCGCCAGCAGCCTCGAGCGGGCCGAAGATACGCAGTATTTT. It encodes CASSLERAEDTQYF.

V is TRBV14 and J is TRBJ1-1; D might be TRBD1 (5 bases). CDR1 is SGHDN and CDR2 is FVKESK in the germline V gene. The CDR3 extends over 13 amino acids. V dropped 4 bases and J dropped 4 bases, with 10 bases sitting between them. The DNA of the CDR3 is TGTGCCAGCAGCCTCCAGGGAAGCACTGAAGCTTTCTTT. Its protein is CASSLQGSTEAFF.

The chain couples TRBV4-3 to TRBJ1-1; 7 positions match TRBD1. The length of the CDR3 is 16 residues. The junction had 11 bases not matched to a gene; V was cut back by 2 bases and J by 5 bases. Germline V gene lookup returns CDR1 LGHNA and CDR2 YSLEER. This chain's CDR3 is CASSQWVRGRWTEAFF. The CDR3 DNA sequence: TGCGCCAGCAGCCAATGGGTAAGGGGGCGTTGGACTGAAGCTTTCTTT.

This chain joins TRBV7-6 and TRBJ2-2; D is ambiguous. The V gene lost 2 bases and the J gene lost 8 bases, with 3 bases spanning the gap. This CDR3 has 11 amino acids. Germline V gene sequence: CDR1 SGHVS, CDR2 FNYEAQ. The chain's CDR3 is CASSLNGELFF. DNA of the CDR3: TGTGCCAGCAGCTTAAATGGGGAGCTGTTTTTT.

This chain uses TRBV6-5 with TRBJ1-2; TRBD1 matches 7 bases. CDR1 MNHEY and CDR2 SVGAGI come from the germline V gene. Trimming took 5 bases from V and 8 from J; bases not matched to a gene: 11. This CDR3 is built from 14 residues. The CDR3 nucleotides read TGTGCCAGCAGTCCACAATACAGGGGCGGAGGCTACACCTTC. This encodes CASSPQYRGGGYTF.

The rearrangement links TRBV4-1 to TRBJ1-2; possible D gene TRBD1, 6 bases. Germline V gene data show CDR1 as MGHRA and CDR2 as YSYEKL. The CDR3 spans 16 residues. V was clipped by 2 bases and J by 5 bases, with 18 bases between them. CDR3 bases: TGCGCCAGCAGCCAACCCCAGCGGGGGCGCCGATATGGCTACACCTTC. Protein sequence: CASSQPQRGRRYGYTF.

This chain joins TRBV7-9 and TRBJ1-1; D not resolved. In germline, CDR1 is SEHNR, CDR2 FQNEAQ (reference sequence). With 5 bases removed from V and 7 bases from J, the gap between germline ends came to 11 bases. This CDR3 is built from 12 residues. The CDR3 spells CASSPLGSEAFF. The CDR3 bases are TGTGCCAGCAGCCCCTTAGGGAGTGAAGCTTTCTTT.

This clone is a singleton in its sample. This chain connects TRBV7-2 to TRBJ2-1; D is perhaps TRBD2 (6 bases). Trimming shortened V by 0 bases and J by 7 bases, and 7 bases separated the two germline ends. The germline V gene encodes CDR1 SGHTA and CDR2 FQGNSA. CDR3 length equals 13 residues. CDR3 DNA: TGTGCCAGCAGCTTAGCGCGGGGTAATGAGCAGTTCTTC. It specifies CASSLARGNEQFF.

The chain joins TRBV6-1 to TRBJ2-7, with D tentatively TRBD2 (6 bases). Germline lookup yields CDR1 MNHNS and CDR2 SASEGT. The CDR3 loop spans 16 amino acids. V gave up 4 bases and J gave up 2 bases, with 18 bases separating them. CDR3 nucleotides: TGTGCCAGCAGTGCACGGAGCGATTGGGAGGCCTACGAGCAGTACTTC. Its protein is CASSARSDWEAYEQYF.

The chain has TRBV2 and TRBJ1-5; 7 bases align to TRBD1. The ends lost 6 bases at V and 4 bases at J; junction bases unmatched: 6. The germline gives CDR1 SNHLY, CDR2 FYNNEI. The CDR3 runs 14 residues. CDR3 DNA: TGTGCCAGCAGCCCCCTACAGGGGAATCAGCCCCAGCATTTT. Translating gives CASSPLQGNQPQHF.

V and J are TRBV5-6 and TRBJ2-3; 11 bases are a match to TRBD2. V trimming: 4 bases; J trimming: 0 bases; junction bases outside the gene matches: 4. The length of the CDR3 is 16 residues. Germline V gives CDR1 SGHDT, CDR2 YYEEEE. This CDR3 is CASSNRLAGSTDTQYF. The CDR3, as DNA: TGTGCCAGCAGCAACCGACTAGCGGGGAGCACAGATACGCAGTATTTT.

This chain joins TRBV4-2 and TRBJ1-4; D may be TRBD1 (5 bases). Germline values: CDR1 LGHNA, CDR2 YNFKEQ. There are 14 residues in the CDR3. Between the trimmed V and J ends, which lost 1 base and 5 bases, there was a span of 8 bases. The CDR3 spells CASSQGPGNEKLFF. The CDR3 DNA reads as TGTGCCAGCAGCCAAGGTCCAGGGAATGAAAAACTGTTTTTT.

The chain couples TRBV7-3 to TRBJ2-7; tentatively, D is TRBD1 (5 bases). The CDR3 is made up of 14 amino acids. Germline V lookup: CDR1 SGHTA, CDR2 FQGTGA. V dropped 2 bases and J dropped 0 bases, with 8 bases sitting between them. The CDR3 nucleotides are TGTGCCAGCAGCTTACAGGGCCGCTCCTACGAGCAGTACTTC. Translated, it gives CASSLQGRSYEQYF.

V is TRBV7-2 and J is TRBJ1-6; D unresolved. V lost 2 bases to trimming and J lost 5 bases, with 4 bases between them. Per germline, CDR1 SGHTA and CDR2 FQGNSA. This CDR3 spans 13 amino acids. CDR3 residues: CASSLQNNSPLHF. The CDR3 DNA sequence: TGTGCCAGCAGCTTACAAAATAATTCACCCCTCCACTTT. Full variable domain (missing parts from reference TRBV7-2 and TRBJ1-6): GAGVSQSPSNKVTEKGKDVELRCDPISGHTALYWYRQSLGQGLEFLIYFQGNSAPDKSGLPSDRFSAERTGGSVSTLTIQRTQQEDSAVYLCASSLQNNSPLHFGNGTRLTVT.

This chain uses TRBV2 with TRBJ1-5, with 7 bases that match TRBD1. The J segment lost 6 bases and the V segment lost 3 bases, leaving 8 bases of the junction unmatched. CDR3 length: 15 residues. Germline V gene data show CDR1 as SNHLY and CDR2 as FYNNEI. Written as DNA, the CDR3 is TGTGCCAGCAGTGAGGACAGGTCGTTAGGTCAGCCCCAGCATTTT. It translates to CASSEDRSLGQPQHF.

The chain combines TRBV5-5 with TRBJ1-6; D gene ambiguous. The CDR3 covers 17 residues. Trimming cost V 1 base and J 10 bases, with 21 bases left between them. In germline, CDR1 is SGHKS, CDR2 YYEKEE (reference sequence). CDR3: CASSLSVGLNPLSPLHF. The CDR3 nucleotides read TGTGCCAGCAGCTTGAGTGTTGGACTCAACCCCCTCTCACCCCTCCACTTT.